The 20 T cell receptor beta chains in this list originate from one sample, sequenced in a study of Graves' ophthalmopathy and Graves' hyperthyroidism. Researchers took RNA transcripts and amplified TCR beta CDR3 regions from them. HTBI primers primed a first-round RT-PCR, and a second-round multiplex PCR followed. TCRdb used MiXCR to reprocess the multiplex PCR reads, holding one entry per CDR3 protein. The table lists over 200,000 distinct CDR3 sequences, 25% to 35% of them singletons. Sequences were obtained from peripheral blood. The receptor source for this set is a man in his fifties or sixties with Graves' ophthalmopathy.

This clonotype was recorded at least ten times. V usage is TRBV18 and J usage is TRBJ2-2; D gene uncertain. The germline V gene has CDR1 KGHSH and CDR2 LQKENI. This CDR3 has 16 residues. Between the trimmed V and J ends, which lost 0 bases and 3 bases, there was a span of 11 bases. The CDR3 region has the DNA TGTGCCAGCTCACCACCGAGGCTAGAGGACACCGGGGAGCTGTTTTTT. The encoded protein is CASSPPRLEDTGELFF.

Ten or more counts support this clonotype. The chain is built from TRBV20-1 and TRBJ1-6; TRBD1 matches 8 bases. Germline CDR1 is DFQATT and CDR2 is SNEGSKA (reference sequence). V trimming: 2 bases; J trimming: 10 bases; junction bases outside the gene matches: 10. This CDR3 has 15 residues. CDR3: CSARSSQGARSPLHF. The CDR3 DNA follows: TGCAGTGCTAGAAGCAGTCAGGGGGCGAGGTCACCCCTCCACTTT.

The chain carries TRBV12-3 or TRBV12-4 and TRBJ1-6; D gene unclear. V was pared by 6 bases and J by 9 bases, with 9 bases between. The CDR3 contains 12 residues. CDR3 coding DNA: TGTGCCAGCAGCTCCCATGGTTCACCCCTCCACTTT. Amino acid sequence: CASSSHGSPLHF.

This clonotype was counted ten times or more. J is TRBJ1-1 and V is TRBV7-2; D is ambiguous. V was shortened by 5 bases and J by 4 bases, with 11 bases between the two germline ends. The CDR3 totals 13 residues. Germline V gene lookup returns CDR1 SGHTA and CDR2 FQGNSA. The CDR3 coding sequence is TGTGCCAGCAGCCCAGGTCCTGGCACTGAAGCTTTCTTT. Its translation is CASSPGPGTEAFF.

This clonotype appeared many times. This chain links TRBV11-3 with TRBJ1-1; D gene ambiguous. V was trimmed by 5 bases and J by 5 bases, leaving 15 bases between them. The germline V gene encodes CDR1 SGHNT and CDR2 YENEEA. This CDR3 is 14 amino acids long. The CDR3 sequence: CASSVWEGETEAFF. In DNA, the CDR3 is TGTGCCAGCAGCGTCTGGGAGGGAGAGACTGAAGCTTTCTTT.

A few counts support this clonotype. The rearrangement joins TRBV11-2 to TRBJ1-6; D gene unclear. With 0 bases removed from V and 7 bases from J, the gap between germline ends came to 7 bases. Germline CDR1 SGHAT, CDR2 FQNNGV. The CDR3 is 14 amino acids. The chain's CDR3 is CASSLEGWNSPLHF. The CDR3, as DNA: TGTGCCAGCAGCTTAGAGGGGTGGAATTCACCCCTCCACTTT.

CDR3 in DNA: TGTGCCAGCAGTTTACATGCAGGGGATGGAAACACCATATATTTT. Translation: CASSLHAGDGNTIYF. The V and J genes are TRBV12-3 or TRBV12-4 and TRBJ1-3; the D gene is possibly TRBD1 (6 bases). The CDR3 totals 15 residues. V dropped 2 bases and J dropped 3 bases, with 11 bases sitting between them.

CDR3 protein: CASAVAERRADQYF. The CDR3 coding sequence is TGTGCCAGTGCCGTAGCGGAGAGGAGGGCCGACCAGTACTTC. This chain links TRBV6-1 with TRBJ2-5, with a tentative D call TRBD2 (6 bases). The CDR3 sequence is 14 residues long. CDR1 and CDR2 from the germline V gene are MNHNS and SASEGT. V was pared by 9 bases and J by 10 bases, with 24 bases between.

The chain links TRBV15 to TRBJ1-1; tentative D call: TRBD1 (6 bases). The ends were cut back, 5 bases at V and 5 bases at J, with 12 bases in the middle. This CDR3 has 13 amino acids. Germline-derived CDR1 and CDR2 are LNHNV and YYDKDF (reference sequence). For the CDR3, the DNA is TGTGCCACCAGCGAGGGGGGTTGGACTGAAGCTTTCTTT. Amino acid sequence: CATSEGGWTEAFF. Full variable domain (remainder filled in from reference TRBV15 and TRBJ1-1): DAMVIQNPRYQVTQFGKPVTLSCSQTLNHNVMYWYQQKSSQAPKLLFHYYDKDFNNEADTPDNFQSRRPNTSFCFLDIRSPGLGDTAMYLCATSEGGWTEAFFGQGTRLTVV.

This clonotype was detected many times. The rearrangement joins TRBV5-4 to TRBJ1-2; D gene ambiguous. This CDR3 is 13 amino acids long. CDR1 is SGHNT and CDR2 is YYREEE in the germline V gene (reference sequence). V was clipped by 0 bases and J by 8 bases, with 11 bases between them. CDR3 region: CASSLVEGTGYTF. The CDR3 coding sequence is TGTGCCAGCAGCTTGGTTGAGGGTACGGGCTACACCTTC.

This chain links TRBV13 with TRBJ2-7; the match to TRBD1 covers 12 bases. From germline, CDR1 is PRHDT and CDR2 FYEKMQ (reference sequence). V lost 4 bases to trimming and J lost 4 bases; unmatched junction nucleotides: 11. The CDR3 extends over 17 amino acids. CDR3 protein: CASSSPSGTGGSYEQYF. The CDR3 coding sequence is TGTGCCAGCAGCTCCCCCTCCGGGACAGGGGGCTCATACGAGCAGTACTTC.

The chain carries TRBV6-1 and TRBJ2-7; possible D gene TRBD2, 5 bases. Between the trimmed V and J ends, which lost 4 bases and 3 bases, there was a span of 10 bases. Germline lookup yields CDR1 MNHNS and CDR2 SASEGT. The CDR3 covers 13 residues. The CDR3 DNA sequence: TGTGCCAGCAGTGGGACTCGTTTCTACGAGCAGTACTTC. It translates to CASSGTRFYEQYF.

This clonotype was detected only once. The chain is built from TRBV15 and TRBJ2-5; either TRBD1 or TRBD2 may supply D (5 bases each). The CDR3 is 15 residues long. In germline, CDR1 is LNHNV, CDR2 YYDKDF (reference sequence). Trimming cost V 4 bases and J 1 base, with 13 bases left between them. Written as DNA, the CDR3 is TGTGCCACCAGCACCCCGTGGGGGACCCAAGAGACCCAGTACTTC. Amino acids: CATSTPWGTQETQYF.

This clonotype has ten or more counts. The V call is TRBV6-5, the J call TRBJ1-1, with D hard to call. Trimming pared 6 bases from V and 3 bases from J, leaving 8 bases between. Germline V gene sequence: CDR1 MNHEY, CDR2 SVGAGI. The CDR3 has 12 residues. For the CDR3, the DNA is TGTGCCAGCAGACCCCCGGACACTGAAGCTTTCTTT. Protein: CASRPPDTEAFF.

J is TRBJ2-7 and V is TRBV6-2 or TRBV6-3; D assignment may be TRBD1 or TRBD2 (6 bases each). The length of the CDR3 is 14 residues. Germline V lookup: CDR1 MNHEY, CDR2 SVGEGT. V lost 7 bases and J 2 bases, leaving 15 bases between the germline ends. CDR3 bases: TGTGCCAGCAAATACGGGGGCCCCCCCTACGAGCAGTACTTC. Protein: CASKYGGPPYEQYF.

This clonotype was counted ten times or more. This chain joins TRBV18 and TRBJ2-7; D unresolved. Germline values: CDR1 KGHSH, CDR2 LQKENI. This CDR3 has 15 residues. V shed 2 bases and J shed 3 bases, with 14 bases lying between them. CDR3 coding DNA: TGTGCCAGCTCACCAGGGGATGGGCAGATCTACGAGCAGTACTTC. The encoded protein is CASSPGDGQIYEQYF.

This clonotype was recorded at least ten times. The rearrangement links TRBV6-5 to TRBJ2-7; 13 bases map to TRBD2. V shed 6 bases, J shed 7 bases, and the junction held 9 bases outside the gene matches. The V gene's germline CDR1 is MNHEY and CDR2 SVGAGI. This CDR3 spans 15 amino acids. CDR3 bases: TGTGCCAGCAGAGCCACTAGCGGGAGGGATGGGGAGCAGTACTTC. Translating it yields CASRATSGRDGEQYF.

This chain links TRBV28 with TRBJ1-2; 8 bases are a match to TRBD1. This CDR3 comprises 13 residues. Germline CDR1 reads MDHEN; CDR2 reads SYDVKM. V was clipped by 8 bases and J by 8 bases; unmatched bases: 10. The CDR3 sequence is CASERQGARGYTF. DNA for the CDR3: TGTGCCAGCGAGAGGCAGGGGGCGCGGGGCTACACCTTC.

The chain combines TRBV7-2 with TRBJ2-7; D remains unclear. The CDR3 is 13 residues long. CDR1 and CDR2 (germline): SGHTA, FQGNSA. Trimming left V 1 base short and J 3 bases short, with 7 bases between. CDR3 DNA: TGTGCCAGCAGCTTAGGAGTGGTCTACGAGCAGTACTTC. As protein: CASSLGVVYEQYF.

This clonotype has ten or more counts. V is TRBV28 and J is TRBJ1-2; the D is unclear. V gave up 5 bases and J gave up 4 bases, with 14 bases separating them. Per germline, CDR1 MDHEN and CDR2 SYDVKM. This CDR3 spans 14 amino acids. CDR3 coding DNA: TGTGCCAGCAGTCCCGTGTTGGGTGTCTATGGCTACACCTTC. Translating it yields CASSPVLGVYGYTF.